A single sample gave rise to the 26 T cell receptor beta chains below, sequenced in a study of T cell changes during pregnancy in multiple sclerosis. Produced via immunoSEQ multiplex PCR; TCRdb's table is partial and in-frame only. The data hold 30,000 or so clones, with approximately 89% observed a single time. The sequences come from CD8+ T cells from peripheral blood mononuclear cells, collected after pregnancy. The receptors were gathered from a female donor with multiple sclerosis, enrolled in a pregnancy study.

This chain joins TRBV27 and TRBJ2-7; perhaps TRBD1 as D (5 bases). Trimming left V 0 bases short and J 4 bases short, with 7 bases between. CDR3 length: 13 amino acids. The germline gives CDR1 MNHEY, CDR2 SMNVEV (reference sequence). The CDR3 loop is CASSLSAGYEQYF. For the CDR3, the DNA is TGTGCCAGCAGTTTATCCGCAGGGTACGAGCAGTACTTC.

The rearrangement joins TRBV6-5 to TRBJ2-5; D is unclear. V was shortened by 2 bases and J by 0 bases, with 4 bases between the two germline ends. Germline V gene data show CDR1 as MNHEY and CDR2 as SVGAGI. The CDR3 contains 13 residues. DNA of the CDR3: TGTGCCAGCAGTTACACTTACCAAGAGACCCAGTACTTC. It codes for CASSYTYQETQYF.

The chain combines TRBV30 with TRBJ2-7; 10 positions agree with TRBD2. Per the germline V gene, CDR1 is GTSNPN and CDR2 is SVGIG (reference sequence). The trim removed 5 bases at V and 0 bases at J, leaving 7 bases unmatched. This CDR3 is built from 15 residues. The CDR3 region is CAWEKLAGSSYEQYF. DNA of the CDR3: TGTGCCTGGGAAAAACTAGCGGGAAGCTCCTACGAGCAGTACTTC.

This clone was picked up one time. In DNA form, the CDR3 reads TGTGCCAGCAGTTACTTGGACAGGACCACAGATACGCAGTATTTT. This codes for CASSYLDRTTDTQYF. The chain joins TRBV6-5 to TRBJ2-3; 7 bases agree with TRBD1. Losses at the gene ends were 1 base for V and 2 bases for J; bases not matched to a gene: 3. The CDR3 is 15 amino acids. Germline lookup yields CDR1 MNHEY and CDR2 SVGAGI.

V usage is TRBV29-1 and J usage is TRBJ1-1, with TRBD1 matching 8 bases. Per the germline V gene, CDR1 is SQVTM and CDR2 is ANQGSEA. V trimming: 6 bases; J trimming: 3 bases; junction bases outside the gene matches: 12. The CDR3 extends over 15 amino acids. The CDR3 coding sequence is TGCAGCGTCGTTACTTGGGGACAGGACCACACTGAAGCTTTCTTT. Translated: CSVVTWGQDHTEAFF.

The CDR3 DNA is TGCGCCAGCAGCCAAGATAGGCGGGGGAACAATGAGCAGTTCTTC. It yields the protein CASSQDRRGNNEQFF. The chain joins TRBV4-3 to TRBJ2-1; 7 bases align to TRBD2. Germline trimming cut 0 bases from V and 5 bases from J; bases unmatched to any gene: 4. Germline V gene lookup returns CDR1 LGHNA and CDR2 YSLEER. The CDR3 length is 15 residues.

This chain connects TRBV19 to TRBJ2-1; 10 bases line up with TRBD2. Trimming at V came to 8 bases and at J to 2 bases, leaving 6 bases not matched to a gene. The V gene's germline CDR1 is LNHDA and CDR2 SQIVND (reference sequence). The CDR3 length is 15 residues. CDR3 sequence reads: CASSLAGNTYNEQFF. CDR3 nucleotide sequence: TGTGCCAGTTCACTAGCGGGAAACACCTACAATGAGCAGTTCTTC.

The chain links TRBV10-2 to TRBJ1-1, with TRBD1 identical over 9 bases. Per the germline V gene, CDR1 is WSHSY and CDR2 is SAAADI. The CDR3 loop spans 15 amino acids. V was pared by 2 bases and J by 2 bases, with 3 bases of the junction left unmatched. CDR3 DNA sequence: TGCGCCAGCAGTGAGCCGACAGGGGGTAACACTGAAGCTTTCTTT. It translates to CASSEPTGGNTEAFF.

The J gene is TRBJ2-1, the V gene TRBV28, with 14 nucleotides matching TRBD2. CDR3 length: 18 residues. Trimming took 5 bases from V and 4 from J; bases not matched to a gene: 10. Germline lookup yields CDR1 MDHEN and CDR2 SYDVKM. In DNA, the CDR3 is TGTGCCAGCAGTACAAAAGGGACTAGCGGGAGTTGGTACAATGAGCAGTTCTTC. Encoded protein: CASSTKGTSGSWYNEQFF.

The chain uses TRBV13 and TRBJ2-1; D is unclear. CDR1 is PRHDT and CDR2 is FYEKMQ in the germline V gene (reference sequence). V lost 1 base and J 8 bases, leaving 18 bases between the germline ends. The CDR3 spans 16 residues. The CDR3 region is CASSLDLDYNGYEQFF. The CDR3 nucleotides are TGTGCCAGCAGCTTAGATCTGGATTATAACGGGTATGAGCAGTTCTTC.

V gene TRBV29-1 combines with J gene TRBJ2-1; D not resolved. This CDR3 is 13 amino acids long. Deletions cut 5 bases from V and 3 bases from J, with 11 bases between. Germline loops: CDR1 SQVTM, CDR2 ANQGSEA. The CDR3, as DNA: TGCAGCGTTTTCGACATCGACTACAATGAGCAGTTCTTC. Amino acids: CSVFDIDYNEQFF.

This clone was counted a single time. The chain joins TRBV21-1 to TRBJ2-1; whether TRBD2, the table's D call, matches the DNA was not checked. TRBV21-1 counts as a pseudogene. The CDR3 is 20 residues long. CDR3 residues: CASSKAGLAGAGSSYNEQFF. In DNA, the CDR3 is TGTGCCAGCAGCAAAGCCGGACTAGCGGGAGCTGGGAGCTCCTACAATGAGCAGTTCTTC.

The chain combines TRBV4-2 with TRBJ2-6; tentative D call: TRBD2 (5 bases). Germline-derived CDR1 and CDR2 are LGHNA and YNFKEQ. The CDR3 loop spans 16 amino acids. Trimming removed 0 bases from V and 4 bases from J, with 10 bases in between. CDR3 sequence: CASSQEGSSGANVLTF. CDR3 bases: TGTGCCAGCAGCCAAGAAGGTTCTAGCGGGGCCAACGTCCTGACTTTC.

The CDR3 nucleotides are TGTGCCAGCAGCGTCCCACTAGCGGGAGACTACAATGAGCAGTTCTTC. The encoded protein is CASSVPLAGDYNEQFF. This sequence joins TRBV9 and TRBJ2-1; 11 bases match TRBD2. The CDR3 contains 16 residues. Trimming at V came to 2 bases and at J to 3 bases, leaving 4 bases not matched to a gene. The germline V gene has CDR1 SGDLS and CDR2 YYNGEE.

The chain combines TRBV7-3 with TRBJ2-1; 10 nucleotides match TRBD1. Germline CDR1 SGHTA, CDR2 FQGTGA. With 0 bases clipped from V and 15 bases from J, the junction kept 5 bases outside the gene matches. The length of the CDR3 is 13 residues. CDR3 sequence: CASSLTPGQGWFF. The CDR3 nucleotides are TGTGCCAGCAGCTTAACCCCGGGACAGGGGTGGTTCTTC.

This chain joins TRBV28 and TRBJ2-1, with TRBD1 identical over 8 bases. CDR3 length: 17 residues. V lost 7 bases to trimming and J lost 0 bases; unmatched junction nucleotides: 11. Germline V gene lookup returns CDR1 MDHEN and CDR2 SYDVKM. In DNA form, the CDR3 reads TGTGCCAGCAACGCAGGGGGCGGACTGAGCTCCTACAATGAGCAGTTCTTC. Its translation is CASNAGGGLSSYNEQFF.

The chain carries TRBV2 and TRBJ1-2; the match to TRBD1 covers 11 bases. CDR1 is SNHLY and CDR2 is FYNNEI in the germline V gene. J lost 7 bases, V lost 3 bases, and 10 bases had no gene match. The CDR3 is 16 amino acids. The CDR3 DNA sequence: TGTGCCAGCAGTGACAGGACAGGGGGCCCCATAGGTGGCTACACCTTC. Translating gives CASSDRTGGPIGGYTF.

This clone is categorized as medium-sized. The V and J genes are TRBV19 and TRBJ2-1, with TRBD2 matching 11 bases. V trimming: 5 bases; J trimming: 3 bases; junction bases outside the gene matches: 6. The CDR3 consists of 16 residues. The germline gives CDR1 LNHDA, CDR2 SQIVND (reference sequence). In nucleotides, the CDR3 is TGTGCCAGTAGTGTAGCGGGAGGGCCGCTCTACAATGAGCAGTTCTTC. Protein product: CASSVAGGPLYNEQFF. The variable domain in full, completed from reference TRBV19 and TRBJ2-1, reads DGGITQSPKYLFRKEGQNVTLSCEQNLNHDAMYWYRQDPGQGLRLIYYSQIVNDFQKGDIAEGYSVSREKKESFPLTVTSAQKNPTAFYLCASSVAGGPLYNEQFFGPGTRLTVL.

This chain uses TRBV27 with TRBJ2-7; TRBD1 matches 7 bases. Germline V gene lookup returns CDR1 MNHEY and CDR2 SMNVEV (reference sequence). After removal of 6 bases from V and 12 bases from J, the junction contained 8 bases not matched to a gene. This CDR3 is built from 11 residues. Here the CDR3 DNA reads TGTGCCAGCAGCCGCCTGACAGGGTTGTACTTC. Protein: CASSRLTGLYF.

This chain connects TRBV5-4 to TRBJ2-2, with unresolved D. V gave up 4 bases and J gave up 3 bases, with 10 bases separating them. CDR1 SGHNT and CDR2 YYREEE come from the germline V gene (reference sequence). This CDR3 has 14 residues. CDR3 sequence reads: CASSGGEDTGELFF. CDR3 in DNA: TGTGCCAGCAGCGGCGGTGAGGACACCGGGGAGCTGTTTTTT.

This clone was seen a single time. The chain employs TRBV11-2 and TRBJ2-1; TRBD2 matches at 9 bases. V gave up 4 bases and J gave up 8 bases; unmatched junction bases: 12. Germline V gene sequence: CDR1 SGHAT, CDR2 FQNNGV. CDR3 size: 16 residues. The CDR3 nucleotides are TGTGCCAGCAGCTCCCATAGCGGGGGAACGCGGGATGAGCAGTTCTTC. This encodes CASSSHSGGTRDEQFF.

The genes are TRBV12-5 and TRBJ2-1; 7 positions agree with TRBD2. CDR1 and CDR2 (germline): LGHNT, FRNRAP. V trimming: 10 bases; J trimming: 7 bases; junction bases outside the gene matches: 16. This CDR3 is 15 amino acids long. In nucleotides, the CDR3 is TGTGCTACTCAGGGAGGGCTTCTCCCCGGGAATGAGCAGTTCTTC. This translates into CATQGGLLPGNEQFF.

This chain uses TRBV12-5 with TRBJ2-3; 8 bases are a match to TRBD2. Trimming removed 6 bases from V and 4 bases from J; junction bases left unmatched: 9. The CDR3 covers 15 residues. Germline CDR1 reads LGHNT; CDR2 reads FRNRAP. CDR3 sequence: CASGPGGRASDTQYF. DNA for the CDR3: TGTGCTAGTGGACCGGGGGGGCGAGCGTCAGATACGCAGTATTTT.

The V call is TRBV28, the J call TRBJ2-3; a possible D gene is TRBD2 (6 bases). Germline V gene data show CDR1 as MDHEN and CDR2 as SYDVKM. V gave up 3 bases and J gave up 0 bases, with 13 bases separating them. This CDR3 is built from 16 residues. CDR3 sequence (DNA): TGTGCCAGCAGTTTTCAGGTAGCGGCTAGCACAGATACGCAGTATTTT. This translates into CASSFQVAASTDTQYF.

The chain is built from TRBV5-6 and TRBJ1-2, with D perhaps TRBD1 (5 bases). Per the germline V gene, CDR1 is SGHDT and CDR2 is YYEEEE. V gave up 0 bases and J gave up 3 bases, with 12 bases separating them. The CDR3 is 15 residues long. The CDR3 DNA reads as TGTGCCAGCAGCTTGGCGTCCGGGGGACACTATGGCTACACCTTC. It is translated as CASSLASGGHYGYTF.

The chain carries TRBV4-3 and TRBJ2-7; 8 positions match TRBD2. Germline assignment: CDR1 LGHNA and CDR2 YSLEER. Trimming took 0 bases from V and 0 from J; bases not matched to a gene: 4. The CDR3 loop spans 16 amino acids. As DNA, the CDR3 is TGCGCCAGCAGCCAAGACGGGACTAGGAGCTCCTACGAGCAGTACTTC. It translates to CASSQDGTRSSYEQYF.